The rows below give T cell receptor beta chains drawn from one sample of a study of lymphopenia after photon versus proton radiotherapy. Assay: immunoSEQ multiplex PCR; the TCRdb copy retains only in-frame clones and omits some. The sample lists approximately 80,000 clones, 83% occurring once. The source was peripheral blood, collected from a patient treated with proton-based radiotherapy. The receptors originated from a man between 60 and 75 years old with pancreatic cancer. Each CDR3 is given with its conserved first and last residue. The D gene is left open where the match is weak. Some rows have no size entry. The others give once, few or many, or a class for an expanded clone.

CDR3aa: CAWSEIAGGEQFF
CDR3nt: TGTGCCTGGAGTGAAATAGCGGGAGGCGAGCAGTTCTTC
v_gene: TRBV30
abundance: few
j_gene: TRBJ2-1
d_gene: TRBD2
len: 13

CDR3aa: CASSYLDRGNGYTF
CDR3nt: TGTGCCAGCAGTTATCTCGACAGGGGCAATGGCTACACCTTC
v_gene: TRBV6-5
abundance: NA
j_gene: TRBJ1-2
d_gene: TRBD1
len: 14

CDR3aa: CASSGGQVSYEQYF
CDR3nt: TGTGCCAGTAGTGGGGGACAGGTCTCCTACGAGCAGTACTTC
v_gene: TRBV19
abundance: NA
j_gene: TRBJ2-7
d_gene: TRBD1
len: 14

CDR3aa: CATTSEIAKNIQYF
CDR3nt: TGTGCCACCACCTCTGAGATAGCCAAAAACATTCAGTACTTC
v_gene: TRBV6-6
abundance: NA
j_gene: TRBJ2-4
d_gene: NA
len: 14

CDR3aa: CASSLTSGSREQYF
CDR3nt: TGTGCCAGCAGCCTGACTAGCGGGAGTCGCGAGCAGTACTTC
v_gene: TRBV6-6
abundance: NA
j_gene: TRBJ2-7
d_gene: TRBD2
len: 14

CDR3aa: CASRRGGENTEAFF
CDR3nt: TGCGCCAGCAGGCGGGGCGGAGAGAACACTGAAGCTTTCTTT
v_gene: TRBV5-1
abundance: NA
j_gene: TRBJ1-1
d_gene: NA
len: 14

CDR3aa: CASSVQGLALDGYTF
CDR3nt: TGTGCCAGCAGTGTACAGGGTCTGGCTTTGGATGGCTACACCTTC
v_gene: TRBV6-6
abundance: NA
j_gene: TRBJ1-2
d_gene: NA
len: 15

CDR3aa: CAISDVGEQYF
CDR3nt: TGTGCCATCAGTGACGTGGGCGAGCAGTACTTC
v_gene: TRBV10-3
abundance: NA
j_gene: TRBJ2-7
d_gene: NA
len: 11

CDR3aa: CASSEWGRETGVYNEQFF
CDR3nt: TGTGCCAGCAGTGAATGGGGCAGGGAGACAGGGGTATACAATGAGCAGTTCTTC
v_gene: TRBV6-1
abundance: NA
j_gene: TRBJ2-1
d_gene: TRBD1
len: 18

CDR3aa: CASSFRGSGANVLTF
CDR3nt: TGTGCCAGCAGTTTCCGGGGCTCTGGGGCCAACGTCCTGACTTTC
v_gene: TRBV28
abundance: NA
j_gene: TRBJ2-6
d_gene: NA
len: 15

CDR3aa: CASSLLVPRRSSYNEQFF
CDR3nt: TGTGCCAGCAGCTTATTGGTCCCACGCCGGAGCTCCTACAATGAGCAGTTCTTC
v_gene: TRBV7-8
abundance: NA
j_gene: TRBJ2-1
d_gene: NA
len: 18

CDR3aa: CASSIGLMNTEAFF
CDR3nt: TGTGCCAGCAGCATCGGACTCATGAACACTGAAGCTTTCTTT
v_gene: TRBV7-6
abundance: many
j_gene: TRBJ1-1
d_gene: NA
len: 14

CDR3aa: CASSLEMGRNSGNTIYF
CDR3nt: TGTGCCAGCAGCTTGGAGATGGGACGGAACTCTGGAAACACCATATATTTT
v_gene: TRBV5-5
abundance: NA
j_gene: TRBJ1-3
d_gene: NA
len: 17

CDR3aa: CASSHAPGGKETQYF
CDR3nt: TGTGCTAGCAGCCATGCCCCGGGGGGAAAAGAGACCCAGTACTTC
v_gene: TRBV7-7
abundance: NA
j_gene: TRBJ2-5
d_gene: TRBD2
len: 15

CDR3aa: CAWSLGVGSEAFF
CDR3nt: TGTGCCTGGAGTCTGGGGGTGGGGAGTGAAGCTTTCTTT
v_gene: TRBV30
abundance: NA
j_gene: TRBJ1-1
d_gene: NA
len: 13

CDR3aa: CASSLTVGQGPYEQYF
CDR3nt: TGCGCCAGCAGCTTAACGGTGGGACAGGGTCCCTACGAGCAGTACTTC
v_gene: TRBV5-1
abundance: NA
j_gene: TRBJ2-7
d_gene: TRBD1
len: 16

CDR3aa: CASSGHTSYNEQFF
CDR3nt: TGCGCCAGCAGTGGACATACCTCCTACAATGAGCAGTTCTTC
v_gene: TRBV10-1
abundance: NA
j_gene: TRBJ2-1
d_gene: NA
len: 14

CDR3aa: CASSLGAYGYTF
CDR3nt: TGTGCCAGCAGCCTGGGGGCTTATGGCTACACCTTC
v_gene: TRBV28
abundance: NA
j_gene: TRBJ1-2
d_gene: NA
len: 12

CDR3aa: CATSRMRDQPQHF
CDR3nt: TGTGCCACCAGCCGGATGAGGGATCAGCCCCAGCATTTT
v_gene: TRBV15
abundance: NA
j_gene: TRBJ1-5
d_gene: NA
len: 13

CDR3aa: CASSLVSGRGNQPQHF
CDR3nt: TGTGCCAGCAGCTTGGTTTCGGGCAGGGGTAATCAGCCCCAGCATTTT
v_gene: TRBV5-5
abundance: NA
j_gene: TRBJ1-5
d_gene: NA
len: 16

CDR3aa: CASSLGVAYEQYF
CDR3nt: TGCGCCAGCAGCTTGGGGGTAGCCTACGAGCAGTACTTC
v_gene: TRBV5-1
abundance: NA
j_gene: TRBJ2-7
d_gene: NA
len: 13

CDR3aa: CASSPQGTKSTDTQYF
CDR3nt: TGTGCCAGCAGCCCCCAGGGGACAAAGAGCACAGATACGCAGTATTTT
v_gene: TRBV14
abundance: few
j_gene: TRBJ2-3
d_gene: NA
len: 16

CDR3aa: CASSLGGTGEAFF
CDR3nt: TGTGCCAGCAGCTTGGGGGGGACAGGGGAAGCTTTCTTT
v_gene: TRBV5-4
abundance: NA
j_gene: TRBJ1-1
d_gene: TRBD1
len: 13